The sequence of this T cell receptor (beta chain) was determined in a study of blood T cell repertoires in COVID-19. This CDR3 spans 13 amino acids. Trimming shortened V by 4 bases and J by 4 bases, and 11 bases separated the two germline ends. Per germline, CDR1 GTSNPN and CDR2 SVGIG (reference sequence). Sequenced by immunoSEQ multiplex PCR; TCRdb stores in-frame clones only, minus some. The sample lists fewer than 700,000 clones, roughly 89% occurring once. A Seattle source enrolled patients during active infection and followed them longitudinally. In its sample, this clone was seen a few times. The chain joins TRBV30 to TRBJ2-1; D might be TRBD2 (6 bases). This sequence originates from a woman aged 50 to 60 with COVID-19, enrolled during active disease. Sequenced sample: peripheral blood. The CDR3: CAWKIGGYNEQFF. The CDR3 DNA is TGTGCCTGGAAAATCGGGGGTTACAATGAGCAGTTCTTC.